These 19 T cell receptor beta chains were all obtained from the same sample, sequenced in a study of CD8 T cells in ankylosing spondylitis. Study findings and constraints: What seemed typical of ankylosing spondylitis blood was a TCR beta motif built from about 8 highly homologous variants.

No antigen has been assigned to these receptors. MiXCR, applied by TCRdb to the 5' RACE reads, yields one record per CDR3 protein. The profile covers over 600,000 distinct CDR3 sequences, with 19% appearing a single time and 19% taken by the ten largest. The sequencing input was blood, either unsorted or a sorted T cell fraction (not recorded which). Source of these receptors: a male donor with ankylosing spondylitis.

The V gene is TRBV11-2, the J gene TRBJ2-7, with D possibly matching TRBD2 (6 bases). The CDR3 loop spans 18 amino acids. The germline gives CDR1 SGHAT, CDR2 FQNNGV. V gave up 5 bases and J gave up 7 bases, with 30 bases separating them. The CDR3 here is CASSRHRGVSGLDGEQYF. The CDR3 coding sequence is TGTGCCAGCAGCCGACATCGTGGCGTTAGCGGACTCGATGGGGAGCAGTACTTC. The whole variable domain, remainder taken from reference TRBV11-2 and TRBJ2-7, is EAGVAQSPRYKIIEKRQSVAFWCNPISGHATLYWYQQILGQGPKLLIQFQNNGVVDDSQLPKDRFSAERLKGVDSTLKIQPAKLEDSAVYLCASSRHRGVSGLDGEQYFGPGTRLTVT.

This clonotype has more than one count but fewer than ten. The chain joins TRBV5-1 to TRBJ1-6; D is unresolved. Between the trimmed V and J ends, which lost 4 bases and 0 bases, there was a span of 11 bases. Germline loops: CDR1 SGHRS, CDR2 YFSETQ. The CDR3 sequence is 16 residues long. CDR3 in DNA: TGCGCCAGCAGCAGAACGGAGAGCTCCTATAATTCACCCCTCCACTTT. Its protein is CASSRTESSYNSPLHF.

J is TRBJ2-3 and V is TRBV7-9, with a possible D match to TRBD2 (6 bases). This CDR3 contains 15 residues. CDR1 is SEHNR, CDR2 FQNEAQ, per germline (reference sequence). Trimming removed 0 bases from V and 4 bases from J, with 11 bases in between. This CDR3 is CASSLAGGYPDTQYF. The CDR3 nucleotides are TGTGCCAGCAGCTTAGCAGGAGGGTATCCAGATACGCAGTATTTT.

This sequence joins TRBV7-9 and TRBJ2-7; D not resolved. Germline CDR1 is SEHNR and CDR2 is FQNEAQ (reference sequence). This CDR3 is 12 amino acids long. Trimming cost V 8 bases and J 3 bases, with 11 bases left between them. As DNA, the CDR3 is TGTGCCAGCGCGCAAGGTGTCTACGAGCAGTACTTC. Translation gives CASAQGVYEQYF.

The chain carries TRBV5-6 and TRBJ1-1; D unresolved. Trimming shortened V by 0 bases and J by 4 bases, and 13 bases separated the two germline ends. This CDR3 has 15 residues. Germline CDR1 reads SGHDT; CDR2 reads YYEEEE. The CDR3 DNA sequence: TGTGCCAGCAGCTTGGTCCCCGCCGCGGGCACTGAAGCTTTCTTT. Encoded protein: CASSLVPAAGTEAFF.

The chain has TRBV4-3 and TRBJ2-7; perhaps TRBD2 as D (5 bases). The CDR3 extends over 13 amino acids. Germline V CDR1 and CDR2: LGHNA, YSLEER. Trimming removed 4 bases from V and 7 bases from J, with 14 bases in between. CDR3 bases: TGCGCCAGCAGCCGACCCCTGAAGCGGGAGCAGTACTTC. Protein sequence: CASSRPLKREQYF.

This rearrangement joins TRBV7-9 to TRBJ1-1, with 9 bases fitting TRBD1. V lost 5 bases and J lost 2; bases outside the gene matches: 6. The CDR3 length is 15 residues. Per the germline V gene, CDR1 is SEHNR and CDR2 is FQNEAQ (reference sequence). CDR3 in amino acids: CASSDKDRGNTEAFF. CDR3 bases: TGTGCCAGCAGCGATAAGGACAGGGGTAACACTGAAGCTTTCTTT.

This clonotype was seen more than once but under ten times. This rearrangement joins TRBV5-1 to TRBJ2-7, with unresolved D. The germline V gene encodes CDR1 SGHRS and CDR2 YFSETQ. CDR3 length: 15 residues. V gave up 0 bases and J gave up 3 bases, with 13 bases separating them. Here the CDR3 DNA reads TGCGCCAGCAGCTTGGAATTTGGCGGCTTCTACGAGCAGTACTTC. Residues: CASSLEFGGFYEQYF.

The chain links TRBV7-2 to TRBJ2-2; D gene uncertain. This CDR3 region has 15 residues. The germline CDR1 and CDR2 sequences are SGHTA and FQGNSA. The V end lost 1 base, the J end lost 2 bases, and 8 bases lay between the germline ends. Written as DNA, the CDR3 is TGTGCCAGCAGCTTAGTTTCACTCAACACCGGGGAGCTGTTTTTT. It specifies CASSLVSLNTGELFF.

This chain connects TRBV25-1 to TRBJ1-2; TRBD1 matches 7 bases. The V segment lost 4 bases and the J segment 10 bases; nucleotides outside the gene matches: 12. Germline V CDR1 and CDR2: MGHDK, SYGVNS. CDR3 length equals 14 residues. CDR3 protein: CASSAGGQLSSYTF. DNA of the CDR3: TGTGCCAGCAGTGCGGGGGGACAGTTGAGCTCCTACACCTTC.

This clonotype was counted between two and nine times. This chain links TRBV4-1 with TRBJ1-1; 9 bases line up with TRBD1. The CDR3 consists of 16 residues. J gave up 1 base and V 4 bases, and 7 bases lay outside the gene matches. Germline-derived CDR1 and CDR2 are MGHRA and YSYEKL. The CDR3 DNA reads TGCGCCAGCAGCCTCGGGACAGGGAAGGGGAACACTGAAGCTTTCTTT. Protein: CASSLGTGKGNTEAFF.

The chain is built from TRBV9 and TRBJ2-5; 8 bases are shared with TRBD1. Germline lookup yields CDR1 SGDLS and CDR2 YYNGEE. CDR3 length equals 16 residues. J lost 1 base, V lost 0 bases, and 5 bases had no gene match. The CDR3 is CASSVGGQAIQETQYF. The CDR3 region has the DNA TGTGCCAGCAGCGTAGGGGGACAGGCCATCCAAGAGACCCAGTACTTC.

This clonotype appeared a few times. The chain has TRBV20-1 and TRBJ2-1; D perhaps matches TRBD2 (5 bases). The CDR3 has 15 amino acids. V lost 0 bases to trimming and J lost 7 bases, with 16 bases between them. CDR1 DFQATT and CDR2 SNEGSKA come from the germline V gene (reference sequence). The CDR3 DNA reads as TGCAGTGCTAGAGATCTCGTGGGAGTCGGGAATGAGCAGTTCTTC. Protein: CSARDLVGVGNEQFF.

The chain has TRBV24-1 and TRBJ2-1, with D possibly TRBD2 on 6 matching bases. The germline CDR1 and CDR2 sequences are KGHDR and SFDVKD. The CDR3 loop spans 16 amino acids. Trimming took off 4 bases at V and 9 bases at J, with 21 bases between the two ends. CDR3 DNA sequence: TGTGCCACCAGTGAACCCTCGCGGGACCTTCGTGGTGAGCAGTTCTTC. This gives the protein CATSEPSRDLRGEQFF.

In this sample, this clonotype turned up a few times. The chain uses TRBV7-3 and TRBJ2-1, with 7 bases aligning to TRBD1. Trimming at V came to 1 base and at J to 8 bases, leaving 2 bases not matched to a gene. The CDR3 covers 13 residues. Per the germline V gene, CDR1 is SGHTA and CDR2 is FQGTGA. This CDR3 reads CASSLKGADEQFF. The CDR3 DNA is TGTGCCAGCAGCTTAAAGGGGGCCGATGAGCAGTTCTTC.

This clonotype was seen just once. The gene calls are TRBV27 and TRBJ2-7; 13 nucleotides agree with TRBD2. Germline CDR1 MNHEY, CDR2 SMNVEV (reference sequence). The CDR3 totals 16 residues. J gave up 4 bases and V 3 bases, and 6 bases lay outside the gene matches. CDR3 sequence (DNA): TGTGCCAGCAGTTTGGTAGGACTAGCGGGAGTATACGAGCAGTACTTC. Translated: CASSLVGLAGVYEQYF.

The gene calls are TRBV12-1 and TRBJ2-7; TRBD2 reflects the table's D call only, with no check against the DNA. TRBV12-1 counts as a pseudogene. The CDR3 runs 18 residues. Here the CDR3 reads CASSPTGTNRLGFYEQYF. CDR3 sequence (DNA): TGTGCCAGCAGCCCGACCGGGACTAATCGTCTCGGTTTCTACGAGCAGTACTTC.

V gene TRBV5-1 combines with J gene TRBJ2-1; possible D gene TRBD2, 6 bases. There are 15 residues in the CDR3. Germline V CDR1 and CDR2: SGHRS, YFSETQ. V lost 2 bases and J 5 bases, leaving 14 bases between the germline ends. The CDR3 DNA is TGCGCCAGCAGCTTTCAATGGGGAGGCGACAATGAGCAGTTCTTC. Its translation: CASSFQWGGDNEQFF.

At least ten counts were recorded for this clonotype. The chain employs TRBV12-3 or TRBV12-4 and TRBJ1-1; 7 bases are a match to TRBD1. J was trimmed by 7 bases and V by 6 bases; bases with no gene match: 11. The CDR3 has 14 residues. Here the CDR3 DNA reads TGTGCCAGCAGCATAAACCGGGACAGCGGTGAAGCTTTCTTT. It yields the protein CASSINRDSGEAFF.